This record concerns one T cell receptor (beta chain) sequence. This sample was taken from a study of post-analysis software for immune sequencing data. Prepared libraries of TCR beta cDNA carried unique molecular identifiers. Using its own MiXCR run on the PCR reads, TCRdb lists one record per CDR3 protein. The table lists about 430,000 distinct CDR3 sequences, approximately 37% of them singletons, with under 9% in the top ten. This clonotype was obtained from a girl aged 2 to 9 with multiple sclerosis. Input material: blood.

CDR3 residues: CASSDRGESSTDTQYF. The CDR3 coding sequence is TGTGCCAGCAGTGATCGAGGGGAGAGTAGCACAGATACGCAGTATTTT. The chain links TRBV2 to TRBJ2-3; D may correspond to TRBD1 or TRBD2 (5 bases each). Trimming took 3 bases from V and 0 from J, leaving 13 bases between them. CDR3 length: 16 amino acids. CDR1 and CDR2 from the germline V gene are SNHLY and FYNNEI.